The text below deals with one T cell receptor (beta chain). Its cognate antigen is unknown. The data belong to a study of cytotoxic CD8 clonotypes in ibrutinib-treated CLL. Study observations and caveats: Public clonotypes were uncommon and contracted or stayed stable on treatment.

The V gene lost 5 bases and the J gene lost 5 bases, with 14 bases spanning the gap. Per the germline V gene, CDR1 is SGHTA and CDR2 is FQGNSA. This CDR3 has 14 amino acids. Method: immunoSEQ multiplex PCR; TCRdb's copy keeps in-frame clones and lacks some. The sample has about 57,000 clones; 56% are singletons. The sequencing here drew on PBMCs, taken after 24 months of ibrutinib treatment. V usage is TRBV7-2 and J usage is TRBJ2-3, with a possible D match to TRBD1 (5 bases). This receptor was obtained from a human donor with chronic lymphocytic leukemia. The CDR3 bases are TGTGCCAGCAGCACCAGGACCCAGGGAGATACGCAGTATTTT. Its protein product is CASSTRTQGDTQYF.